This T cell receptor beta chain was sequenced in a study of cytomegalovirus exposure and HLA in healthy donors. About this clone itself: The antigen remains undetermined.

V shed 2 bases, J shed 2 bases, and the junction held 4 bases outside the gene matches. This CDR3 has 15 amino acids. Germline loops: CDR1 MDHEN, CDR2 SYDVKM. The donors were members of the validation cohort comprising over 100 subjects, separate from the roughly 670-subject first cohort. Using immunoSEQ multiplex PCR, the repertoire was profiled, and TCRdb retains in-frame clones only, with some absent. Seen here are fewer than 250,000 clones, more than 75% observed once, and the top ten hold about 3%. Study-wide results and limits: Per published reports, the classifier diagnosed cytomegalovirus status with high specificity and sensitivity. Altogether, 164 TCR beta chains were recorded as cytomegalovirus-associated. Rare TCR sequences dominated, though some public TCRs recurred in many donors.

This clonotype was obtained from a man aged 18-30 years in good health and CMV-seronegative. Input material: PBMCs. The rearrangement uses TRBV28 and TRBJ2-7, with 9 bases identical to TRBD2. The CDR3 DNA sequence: TGTGCCAGCAGTTTAAAACTAGCGGGTGCCTACGAGCAGTACTTC. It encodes CASSLKLAGAYEQYF.